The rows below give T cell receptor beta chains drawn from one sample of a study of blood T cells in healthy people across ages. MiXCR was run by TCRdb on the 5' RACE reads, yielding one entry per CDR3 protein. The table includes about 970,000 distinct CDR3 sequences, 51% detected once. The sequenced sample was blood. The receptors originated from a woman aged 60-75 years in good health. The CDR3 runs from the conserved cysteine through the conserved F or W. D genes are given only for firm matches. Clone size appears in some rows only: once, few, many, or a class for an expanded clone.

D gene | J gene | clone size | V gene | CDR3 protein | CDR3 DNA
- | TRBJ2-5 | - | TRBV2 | CASTRSGAGETQYF | TGTGCCAGCACCAGGTCCGGGGCGGGGGAGACCCAGTACTTC
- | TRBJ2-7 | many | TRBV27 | CASKRGDEQYF | TGTGCCAGCAAAAGGGGGGACGAGCAGTACTTC
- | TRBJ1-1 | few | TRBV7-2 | CASSLGRGRVNTEAFF | TGTGCCAGCAGCTTAGGACGGGGCAGGGTGAACACTGAAGCTTTCTTT
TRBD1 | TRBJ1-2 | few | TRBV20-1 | CSARDTGGPSGYTF | TGCAGTGCTAGAGATACAGGGGGTCCGTCCGGCTACACCTTC
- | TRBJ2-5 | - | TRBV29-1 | CSVVSTGSAQYF | TGCAGCGTTGTCTCCACAGGGTCCGCCCAGTACTTC
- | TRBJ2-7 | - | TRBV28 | CASQGLRYNEQYF | TGTGCCAGTCAAGGGCTAAGATACAATGAGCAGTACTTC
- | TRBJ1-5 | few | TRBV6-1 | CASREPYTEGYQPQHF | TGTGCCAGCAGAGAGCCCTACACCGAGGGATATCAGCCCCAGCATTTT
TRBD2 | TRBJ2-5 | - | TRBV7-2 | CASSLLGRGLETQYF | TGTGCCAGCAGCTTATTGGGGAGGGGATTGGAAACCCAGTACTTC
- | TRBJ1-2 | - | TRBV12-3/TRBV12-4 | CASSSARTGYGYTF | TGTGCCAGCAGTTCCGCCCGGACGGGCTATGGCTACACCTTC
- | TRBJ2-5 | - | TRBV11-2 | CASSLPRDGETQYF | TGTGCCAGCAGCTTACCCCGGGACGGGGAGACCCAGTACTTC
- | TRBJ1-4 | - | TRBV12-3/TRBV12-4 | CASSSDDREKLFF | TGTGCCAGCAGTTCCGATGACAGGGAAAAACTGTTTTTT
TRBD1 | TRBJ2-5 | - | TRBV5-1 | CASKQSTGEGTQYF | TGCGCCAGCAAACAATCTACAGGGGAAGGGACCCAGTACTTC